These 6 T cell receptor beta chains were all obtained from the same sample, sequenced in a study of blood T cell repertoires in COVID-19 (dated by TCRdb to 2018 to 2020). The protocol used for the library was the immunoSEQ multiplex PCR assay. In its TCRdb copy, this immuneACCESS table keeps in-frame sequences only and misses some clones. Where compared with another copy, unresolved V genes explain less than half of these, and the others have no known cause. For this sample the table gives fewer than 500,000 clones, of which approximately 86% were detected only once. Of the sample, under 0.75% is held by the ten largest clones. The sequencing input was PBMCs or T cells enriched from blood (not recorded which). The source is a woman in her late teens or twenties who had recovered from COVID-19.

This rearrangement joins TRBV6-5 to TRBJ2-3, with no clear D. CDR1 is MNHEY, CDR2 SVGAGI, per germline. The CDR3 is 14 residues long. V dropped 5 bases and J dropped 4 bases, with 13 bases sitting between them. This CDR3 reads CASSPGTTADTQYF. DNA of the CDR3: TGTGCCAGCAGTCCCGGCACTACGGCAGATACGCAGTATTTT.

The V and J genes are TRBV5-6 and TRBJ2-1; possibly TRBD2 for D (5 bases). The V gene lost 2 bases and the J gene lost 7 bases, with 10 bases spanning the gap. Germline V gene sequence: CDR1 SGHDT, CDR2 YYEEEE. There are 13 residues in the CDR3. The CDR3 protein is CASSFRRGNEQFF. The CDR3 DNA is TGTGCCAGCAGCTTTCGTCGAGGGAATGAGCAGTTCTTC.

This chain uses TRBV30 with TRBJ1-1; D possibly corresponds to TRBD1 (5 bases). The CDR3 has 15 amino acids. Germline CDR1 is GTSNPN and CDR2 is SVGIG (reference sequence). Trimming took 4 bases from V and 3 from J, leaving 18 bases between them. The CDR3 coding sequence is TGTGCCTGGACGACTTTGGGGGGGGGTTACACTGAAGCTTTCTTT. Protein sequence: CAWTTLGGGYTEAFF.

This rearrangement joins TRBV4-1 to TRBJ1-5; D not resolved. Trimming took off 1 base at V and 5 bases at J, with 6 bases between the two ends. The germline V gene encodes CDR1 MGHRA and CDR2 YSYEKL. The CDR3 sequence is 13 residues long. CDR3 amino acids: CASSQGRDQPQHF. In nucleotides, the CDR3 is TGCGCCAGCAGCCAAGGTCGGGATCAGCCCCAGCATTTT.

The chain combines TRBV30 with TRBJ2-2, with D maybe TRBD2 (5 bases). The germline V and J ends were trimmed by 1 base and 3 bases, with 12 bases remaining between them. The germline gives CDR1 GTSNPN, CDR2 SVGIG (reference sequence). The CDR3 is 15 residues long. CDR3 in amino acids: CAWSEREMDTGELFF. The CDR3 nucleotides read TGTGCCTGGAGTGAAAGGGAGATGGACACCGGGGAGCTGTTTTTT.

This chain uses TRBV28 with TRBJ2-2, with D perhaps TRBD1 (5 bases). Germline V gives CDR1 MDHEN, CDR2 SYDVKM. Trimming took off 6 bases at V and 3 bases at J, with 11 bases between the two ends. This CDR3 region has 14 residues. The CDR3 spells CASRTTVDTGELFF. The CDR3 DNA reads TGTGCCAGCAGGACGACAGTTGACACCGGGGAGCTGTTTTTT.